One sample yielded the 21 T cell receptor beta chains listed below, sequenced in a study of shared clonotypes between healthy human individuals. Naivety among CD8 cells was defined by CD45RO negativity and positive CCR7 selection, thereby excluding terminally differentiated effector memory CD45RA+ cells. Profiled with immunoSEQ multiplex PCR; TCRdb holds only in-frame clones, not every one. The sample includes hundreds of thousands of clones, roughly 95% of them seen just once. The sequencing sample was made of naive CD8+ T cells sorted from blood. The source is a woman aged 30 to 39 in good health.

The rearrangement uses TRBV30 and TRBJ2-7; possible D gene TRBD2, 5 bases. Trimming removed 0 bases from V and 3 bases from J, with 18 bases in between. This CDR3 contains 16 residues. Germline V CDR1 and CDR2: GTSNPN, SVGIG (reference sequence). Written as DNA, the CDR3 is TGTGCCTGGAGTGTCGGGTTGGCTAGCAAAAACTACGAGCAGTACTTC. Translated: CAWSVGLASKNYEQYF.

DNA for the CDR3: TGTGCCAGCACCCCCGGTTGGGGCGGGATGAACACTGAAGCTTTCTTT. Translating it yields CASTPGWGGMNTEAFF. The genes are TRBV28 and TRBJ1-1; possibly TRBD1 for D (5 bases). The CDR3 covers 16 residues. Per the germline V gene, CDR1 is MDHEN and CDR2 is SYDVKM. V was shortened by 7 bases and J by 0 bases, with 18 bases between the two germline ends.

The V call is TRBV5-1, the J call TRBJ1-5, with D unresolved. Trimming pared 4 bases from V and 0 bases from J, leaving 8 bases between. The germline V gene has CDR1 SGHRS and CDR2 YFSETQ. CDR3 length: 14 residues. In nucleotides, the CDR3 is TGCGCCAGCAGCCCCACAGATAGCAATCAGCCCCAGCATTTT. Its translation is CASSPTDSNQPQHF.

The genes are TRBV4-2 and TRBJ1-1, with 9 bases lining up with TRBD1. Germline CDR1 and CDR2: LGHNA and YNFKEQ. CDR3 length equals 17 residues. Trimming at V came to 1 base and at J to 1 base, leaving 7 bases not matched to a gene. CDR3 sequence: CASSQGTTGGWNTEAFF. CDR3 coding DNA: TGTGCCAGCAGCCAAGGAACGACAGGGGGGTGGAACACTGAAGCTTTCTTT.

The chain uses TRBV27 and TRBJ2-1, with 12 bases that match TRBD2. The J segment lost 9 bases and the V segment lost 4 bases, leaving 7 bases of the junction unmatched. Germline CDR1 is MNHEY and CDR2 is SMNVEV (reference sequence). The CDR3 runs to 15 residues. In DNA form, the CDR3 reads TGTGCCAGCAGTTCCAGACTAGCGGGAGAGGGTGAGCAGTTCTTC. Its protein product is CASSSRLAGEGEQFF.

The chain employs TRBV11-2 and TRBJ2-7; D gene uncertain. V lost 3 bases and J lost 1, with 10 bases in between. CDR1 and CDR2 from the germline V gene are SGHAT and FQNNGV. CDR3 length: 14 amino acids. CDR3 loop: CASSFSPDSYEQYF. The CDR3 region has the DNA TGTGCCAGCAGCTTTAGCCCGGATTCCTACGAGCAGTACTTC.

The CDR3 region is CASSKGGQGRNTIYF. CDR3 sequence (DNA): TGTGCCAGCAGCAAGGGGGGACAGGGAAGAAACACCATATATTTT. The gene calls are TRBV21-1 and TRBJ1-3; TRBD1 was called by the table and not checked on the DNA. TRBV21-1 corresponds to a pseudogene. This CDR3 region has 15 residues.

This clone showed up just once. The J gene is TRBJ2-7, the V gene TRBV6-6; D call uncertain. Germline-derived CDR1 and CDR2 are MNHNY and SVGAGI (reference sequence). This CDR3 comprises 14 residues. The germline V and J ends were trimmed by 2 bases and 3 bases, with 11 bases remaining between them. This CDR3 reads CASSYQGLSYEQYF. The DNA for the CDR3 is TGTGCCAGCAGTTACCAAGGGTTGAGCTACGAGCAGTACTTC.

J is TRBJ2-5 and V is TRBV13; D gene uncertain. Trimming removed 2 bases from V and 7 bases from J, with 11 bases in between. The CDR3 extends over 13 amino acids. Germline V gene lookup returns CDR1 PRHDT and CDR2 FYEKMQ (reference sequence). CDR3 nucleotides: TGTGCCAGCAGCTTATTTGCGGCGACGACCCAGTACTTC. Translated: CASSLFAATTQYF. Filled out from reference TRBV13 and TRBJ2-5, the complete variable domain reads AAGVIQSPRHLIKEKRETATLKCYPIPRHDTVYWYQQGPGQDPQFLISFYEKMQSDKGSIPDRFSAQQFSDYHSELNMSSLELGDSALYFCASSLFAATTQYFGPGTRLLVL.

This clone was observed a few times. The chain joins TRBV25-1 to TRBJ1-1, with D maybe TRBD1 (5 bases). Germline CDR1 is MGHDK and CDR2 is SYGVNS. There are 12 residues in the CDR3. Trimming took off 5 bases at V and 5 bases at J, with 9 bases between the two ends. Here the CDR3 reads CASSRGVTEAFF. The CDR3 bases are TGTGCCAGCAGTCGGGGGGTGACTGAAGCTTTCTTT.

This rearrangement joins TRBV28 to TRBJ2-1; tentatively, D is TRBD1 (6 bases). CDR1 MDHEN and CDR2 SYDVKM come from the germline V gene. The germline V and J ends were trimmed by 6 bases and 2 bases, with 26 bases remaining between them. The CDR3 loop spans 19 amino acids. The DNA for the CDR3 is TGTGCCAGCAGAACAAGTTCCCTGATGGGACATACTACCTACAATGAGCAGTTCTTC. Amino acid sequence: CASRTSSLMGHTTYNEQFF.

The chain uses TRBV13 and TRBJ2-1, with a tentative D call TRBD2 (5 bases). The CDR3 totals 15 residues. V was cut by 5 bases and J by 0 bases, with 11 bases left in between. The germline V gene has CDR1 PRHDT and CDR2 FYEKMQ (reference sequence). CDR3: CASSRSGSSYNEQFF. CDR3 coding DNA: TGTGCCAGCAGCCGAAGCGGAAGCTCCTACAATGAGCAGTTCTTC.

The rearrangement joins TRBV2 to TRBJ1-1, with D perhaps matching TRBD1 (5 bases). V lost 0 bases and J 0 bases, leaving 8 bases between the germline ends. The CDR3 is 15 residues long. CDR1 and CDR2 (germline): SNHLY, FYNNEI. This chain's CDR3 is CASSEARDLNTEAFF. As DNA, the CDR3 is TGTGCCAGCAGTGAAGCCAGGGACCTGAACACTGAAGCTTTCTTT.

This clone was detected only once. The chain is built from TRBV11-2 and TRBJ2-5; possible D gene TRBD2, 6 bases. Germline CDR1 is SGHAT and CDR2 is FQNNGV. V was pared by 5 bases and J by 2 bases, with 15 bases between. The CDR3 has 15 amino acids. The CDR3 spells CASSPGNGGQETQYF. The CDR3 region has the DNA TGTGCCAGCAGCCCCGGGAATGGGGGGCAAGAGACCCAGTACTTC.

This clone was seen a handful of times. V and J are TRBV7-9 and TRBJ1-4; D may be TRBD1 (5 bases). Looked up from germline, CDR1 is SEHNR and CDR2 is FQNEAQ (reference sequence). V lost 7 bases, J lost 8 bases, and 11 bases lay in between. The length of the CDR3 is 12 residues. CDR3 sequence: CASTLGGEKLFF. In DNA, the CDR3 is TGTGCCAGCACCCTGGGGGGGGAAAAACTGTTTTTT. Looking up the rest from reference TRBV7-9 and TRBJ1-4 gives the full variable domain: DTGVSQNPRHKITKRGQNVTFRCDPISEHNRLYWYRQTLGQGPEFLTYFQNEAQLEKSRLLSDRFSAERPKGSFSTLEIQRTEQGDSAMYLCASTLGGEKLFFGSGTQLSVL.

The chain couples TRBV21-1 to TRBJ2-3. TRBV21-1 is an annotated pseudogene. CDR3 size: 17 residues. Written as DNA, the CDR3 is TGTGCCAGCAGCAAATGGGATGGCTCCCCGGAGACAGATACGCAGTATTTT. Its translation: CASSKWDGSPETDTQYF.

The chain couples TRBV28 to TRBJ2-7; 9 nucleotides agree with TRBD1. V trimming: 7 bases; J trimming: 4 bases; junction bases outside the gene matches: 5. The CDR3 runs to 13 residues. Germline loops: CDR1 MDHEN, CDR2 SYDVKM. This CDR3 reads CASTGTGSYEQYF. CDR3 coding DNA: TGTGCCAGCACCGGGACAGGGAGTTACGAGCAGTACTTC.

CDR3 coding DNA: TGTGCCAGCAGCCCCCGCATTGTGGGAGAGGGTAATGAGCAGTTCTTC. It encodes CASSPRIVGEGNEQFF. The chain employs TRBV7-9 and TRBJ2-1; tentatively, D is TRBD2 (5 bases). Trimming removed 5 bases from V and 7 bases from J, with 21 bases in between. Germline loops: CDR1 SEHNR, CDR2 FQNEAQ (reference sequence). The CDR3 spans 16 residues.

This chain uses TRBV27 with TRBJ2-5; maybe TRBD1 (6 bases). Judging by the DNA end, TRBJ2-7 fits better; the J call may be wrong. The CDR3 length is 13 residues. Germline values: CDR1 MNHEY, CDR2 SMNVEV (reference sequence). In nucleotides, the CDR3 is TGTGCCACCCGTTGGGCAGGGGCCAGCGAGCAGTACTTC. Its protein is CATRWAGASEQYF.

The chain joins TRBV15 to TRBJ1-1, with D perhaps TRBD1 (5 bases). This CDR3 spans 13 amino acids. V was clipped by 6 bases and J by 1 base, with 9 bases between them. The germline V gene encodes CDR1 LNHNV and CDR2 YYDKDF (reference sequence). The DNA for the CDR3 is TGTGCCACCAGTCAAACAGGGAACACTGAAGCTTTCTTT. This codes for CATSQTGNTEAFF. The variable domain in full, with the rest retrieved from reference TRBV15 and TRBJ1-1, is DAMVIQNPRYQVTQFGKPVTLSCSQTLNHNVMYWYQQKSSQAPKLLFHYYDKDFNNEADTPDNFQSRRPNTSFCFLDIRSPGLGDTAMYLCATSQTGNTEAFFGQGTRLTVV.

The chain is built from TRBV5-1 and TRBJ2-2; maybe TRBD2 (5 bases). Looked up from germline, CDR1 is SGHRS and CDR2 is YFSETQ. This CDR3 has 15 amino acids. The V gene lost 0 bases and the J gene lost 5 bases, with 11 bases spanning the gap. The CDR3 DNA sequence: TGCGCCAGCAGCTTGGGATGGCCGGGGACCGGGGAGCTGTTTTTT. This encodes CASSLGWPGTGELFF.